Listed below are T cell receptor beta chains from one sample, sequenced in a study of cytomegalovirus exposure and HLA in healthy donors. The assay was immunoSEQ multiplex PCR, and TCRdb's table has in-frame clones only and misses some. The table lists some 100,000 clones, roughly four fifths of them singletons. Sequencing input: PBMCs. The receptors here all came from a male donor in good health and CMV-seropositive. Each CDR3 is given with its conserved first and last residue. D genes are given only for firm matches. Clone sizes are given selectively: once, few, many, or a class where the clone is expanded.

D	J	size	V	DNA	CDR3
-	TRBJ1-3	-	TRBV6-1	TGTGCCAGCAGTGCATCGGGATCTGGAAACACCATATATTTT	CASSASGSGNTIYF
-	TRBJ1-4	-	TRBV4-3	TGCGCCAGCAGCCAAGCGGGCAAGCGGGATGAAAAACTGTTTTTT	CASSQAGKRDEKLFF
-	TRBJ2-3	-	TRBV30	TGTGCCTGGACCCACGCGGGTCCTCGTCTAACAGATACGCAGTATTTT	CAWTHAGPRLTDTQYF
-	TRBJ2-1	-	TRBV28	TGTGCCAGCAGTTTATTCGGGGAGAGGAGGTACAATGAGCAGTTCTTC	CASSLFGERRYNEQFF
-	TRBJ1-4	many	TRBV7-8	TGTGCCAGCAGCTTAGTTCCCCAGTCAAATGAAAAACTGTTTTTT	CASSLVPQSNEKLFF
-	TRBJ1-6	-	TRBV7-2	TGTGCCAGCAGCTTAAGACAGATCTATAATTCACCCCTCCACTTT	CASSLRQIYNSPLHF
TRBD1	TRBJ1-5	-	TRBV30	TGTGCCTGGAGTAGACAGGGGCATGGGCCCCAGCATTTT	CAWSRQGHGPQHF
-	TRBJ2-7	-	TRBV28	TGTGCCAGCACAGGGGGGTCTCTAGCATACGAGCAGTACTTC	CASTGGSLAYEQYF
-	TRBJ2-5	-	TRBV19	TGTGCCAGTAGTATAGCCCTGACAGATACCCAGTACTTC	CASSIALTDTQYF
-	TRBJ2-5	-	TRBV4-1	TGCGCCAGCAGCCAAGAACAGGGAGCCCAAGAGACCCAGTACTTC	CASSQEQGAQETQYF
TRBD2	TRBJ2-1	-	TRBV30	TGTGCCTGGAGCTCCCGGGGGGATGAGCAGTTCTTC	CAWSSRGDEQFF
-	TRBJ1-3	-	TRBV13	TGTGCCAGCAGCTCCAAAAACACCATATATTTT	CASSSKNTIYF
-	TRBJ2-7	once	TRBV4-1	TGCGCCAGCAGCCAGGAAGGGATCAGGGTCGGGGAGCAGTACTTC	CASSQEGIRVGEQYF
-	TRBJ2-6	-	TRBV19	TGTGCCAGTAGTACCGTGGGGGCCAACGTCCTGACTTTC	CASSTVGANVLTF
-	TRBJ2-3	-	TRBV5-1	TGCGCCAGCAGCTGGACAGGCACAGATACGCAGTATTTT	CASSWTGTDTQYF
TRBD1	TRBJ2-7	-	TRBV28	TGTGCCAGCTTGGTGACAGGGGTCGGAGAGCAGTACTTC	CASLVTGVGEQYF
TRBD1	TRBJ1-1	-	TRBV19	TGTGCCAGTAGTGGGGACAGGGTATCTAACTTGAACACTGAAGCTTTCTTT	CASSGDRVSNLNTEAFF
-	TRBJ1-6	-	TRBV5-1	TGCGCCAGCAGCTTGTCAGGGGATTCACCCCTCCACTTT	CASSLSGDSPLHF
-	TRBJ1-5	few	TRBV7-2	TGTGCCAGCGGACTAAATCAGCCCCAGCATTTT	CASGLNQPQHF
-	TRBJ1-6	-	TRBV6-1	TGTGCCAGCAGTGATCCCCGGCGGCTAGGTACCTTGTATAATTCACCCCTCCACTTT	CASSDPRRLGTLYNSPLHF
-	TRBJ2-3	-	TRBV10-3	TGTGCCATCAGTGAGAGGAGGGTTGGGGGACTGAGGGGAGATACGCAGTATTTT	CAISERRVGGLRGDTQYF
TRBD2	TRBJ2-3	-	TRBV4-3	TGCGCCAGCAGCCAAGGACATCTAGCGGGGGTCGAAAGTACCGGGGATACGCAGTATTTT	CASSQGHLAGVESTGDTQYF
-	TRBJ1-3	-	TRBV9	TGTGCCAGCAGCGTAGTCGCAGACTCTGGAAACGCCATATATTTT	CASSVVADSGNAIYF
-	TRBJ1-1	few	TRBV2	TGTGCCAGCAGTGACGACAGGAGGAACACTGAAGCTTTCTTT	CASSDDRRNTEAFF
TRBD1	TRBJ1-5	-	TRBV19	TGTGCCAGTAGTATAAGGTCCAGGGGGAACATGCAGCCCCAGCATTTT	CASSIRSRGNMQPQHF
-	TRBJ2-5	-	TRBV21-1	TGTGCCAGCAGCAAACGACTAACCCCCTTCCAAGAGACCCAGTACTTC	CASSKRLTPFQETQYF
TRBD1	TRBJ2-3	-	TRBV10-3	TGTGCCATCAGCCAGACAGGGTTCACAGATACGCAGTATTTT	CAISQTGFTDTQYF
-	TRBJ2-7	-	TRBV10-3	TGTGCCATCAGTCCGGGCTACGAGCAGTACTTC	CAISPGYEQYF
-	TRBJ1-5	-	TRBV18	TGTGCCAGCTCTGGGCAGAGCCCCAATCAGCCCCAGCATTTT	CASSGQSPNQPQHF
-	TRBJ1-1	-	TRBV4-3	TGCGCCAGCAGCCAAGATAGGGCAGGGGACACTGAAGCTTTCTTT	CASSQDRAGDTEAFF
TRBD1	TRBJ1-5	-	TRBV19	TGTGCCAGTAGTATCTTAAGGGGGCAGAACAATCAGCCCCAGCATTTT	CASSILRGQNNQPQHF
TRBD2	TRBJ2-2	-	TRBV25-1	TGTGCCAGCAGTGGGGTAGATAGCGGGGGGTTGTACACCGGGGAGCTGTTTTTT	CASSGVDSGGLYTGELFF
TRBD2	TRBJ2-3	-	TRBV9	TGTGCCAGCAGCGTAATCGGGAGGCGCGGGGGAGATACGCAGTATTTT	CASSVIGRRGGDTQYF
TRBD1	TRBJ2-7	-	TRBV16	TGTGCCAGCAGCCAATCGGGAGTAGGGACAGGGAGTCGTGGGTCCTACGAGCAGTACTTC	CASSQSGVGTGSRGSYEQYF
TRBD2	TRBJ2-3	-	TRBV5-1	TGCGCCAGCAGCTCGACTAGCGATACAGATACGCAGTATTTT	CASSSTSDTDTQYF
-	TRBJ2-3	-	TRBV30	TGTGCCTGGATTAGGTCGGGGTTGGCAGATACGCAGTATTTT	CAWIRSGLADTQYF
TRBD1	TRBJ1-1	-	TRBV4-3	TGCGCCAGCAGCCAAGATCTGAGAGGGGGCCGGAACACTGAAGCTTTCTTT	CASSQDLRGGRNTEAFF
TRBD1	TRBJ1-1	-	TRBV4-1	TGCGCCAGCAGCCGGCAGGGGGCCACTCTCAGGGGGACTGAAGCTTTCTTT	CASSRQGATLRGTEAFF
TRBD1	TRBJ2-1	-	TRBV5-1	TGCGCCAGCAGCTCTCGACAGGGGGCGTCATTTGAGCAGTTCTTC	CASSSRQGASFEQFF
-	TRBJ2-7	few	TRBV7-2	TGTGCCAGCAGATCTACAGGGACCTACGAGCAGTACTTC	CASRSTGTYEQYF
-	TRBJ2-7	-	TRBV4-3	TGCGCCAGCAGCCAAGGGAGGGAGGCGGACGAGCAGTACTTC	CASSQGREADEQYF
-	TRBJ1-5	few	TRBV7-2	TGTGCCACAGGGCCCAATCAGCCCCAGCATTTT	CATGPNQPQHF
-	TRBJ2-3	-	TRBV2	TGTGCCAGCAGTCTCAATAAGGGGGTTTACACAGATACGCAGTATTTT	CASSLNKGVYTDTQYF
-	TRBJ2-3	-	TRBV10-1	TGCGCCAGCAGTGAGTCACAGGGTCGAGGCACAGATACGCAGTATTTT	CASSESQGRGTDTQYF
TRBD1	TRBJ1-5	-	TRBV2	TGTGCCAGCAGGGAGAGAGGGACAGCCAATCAGCCCCAGCATTTT	CASRERGTANQPQHF
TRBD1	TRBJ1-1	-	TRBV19	TGTGCCAGTAGTTCCCATCACAGGGGCCCACGACCTTTCTTT	CASSSHHRGPRPFF
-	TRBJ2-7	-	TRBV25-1	TGTGCCAGCAGTGAATATTACGAGCAGTACTTC	CASSEYYEQYF
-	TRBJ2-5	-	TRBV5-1	TGCGCCAGCAGCCTGGGCCTATCCCAAGAGACCCAGTACTTC	CASSLGLSQETQYF
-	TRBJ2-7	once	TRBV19	TGTGCCAGTACCCTTACGAGCGACGGTTCCGAGCAGTACTTC	CASTLTSDGSEQYF
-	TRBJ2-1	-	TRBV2	TGTGCCAGCAGTCAAACAGAGCAGTTCTTC	CASSQTEQFF